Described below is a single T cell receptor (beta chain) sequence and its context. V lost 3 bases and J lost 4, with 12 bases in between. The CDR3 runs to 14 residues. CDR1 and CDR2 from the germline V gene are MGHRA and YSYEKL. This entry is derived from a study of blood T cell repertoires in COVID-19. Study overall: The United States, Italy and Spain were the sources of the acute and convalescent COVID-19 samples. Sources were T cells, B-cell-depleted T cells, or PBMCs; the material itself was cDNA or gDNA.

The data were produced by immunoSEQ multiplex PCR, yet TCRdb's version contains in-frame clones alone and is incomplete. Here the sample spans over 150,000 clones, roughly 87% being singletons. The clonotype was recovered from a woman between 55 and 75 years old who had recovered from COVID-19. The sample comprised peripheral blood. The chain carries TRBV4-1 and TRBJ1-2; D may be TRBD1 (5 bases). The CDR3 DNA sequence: TGCGCCAGCAGCCAGCATGCTGACAGCTATGGCTACACCTTC. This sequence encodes CASSQHADSYGYTF.